These 5 T cell receptor beta chains were all obtained from the same sample, sequenced in a study of blood T cell repertoires in COVID-19 (TCRdb year 2020). The method behind the library was the immunoSEQ multiplex PCR assay. Imported from immuneACCESS, the table was reduced by TCRdb to in-frame sequences with V and J called. These copies leave out some clones; in studies compared against another copy, an unresolved V gene accounts for under half, and the cause of the remainder is not known. Recorded for this sample are approximately 200,000 clones; almost 80% of them occurred a single time. Together, the top ten hold 15% to 20% of the sample. Sequenced material: peripheral blood. The origin of the receptors is a man between 60 and 75 years old with active or convalescent COVID-19.

The rearrangement joins TRBV5-1 to TRBJ2-7, with D perhaps TRBD1 (6 bases). From germline, CDR1 is SGHRS and CDR2 YFSETQ. V was trimmed by 1 base and J by 2 bases, leaving 7 bases between them. The CDR3 is made up of 13 amino acids. CDR3 loop: CASSLTGTYEQYF. CDR3 coding DNA: TGCGCCAGCAGCTTGACAGGGACCTACGAGCAGTACTTC.

The V call is TRBV27, the J call TRBJ2-7, with 10 bases identical to TRBD1. Looked up from germline, CDR1 is MNHEY and CDR2 is SMNVEV (reference sequence). CDR3 length equals 13 residues. V dropped 11 bases and J dropped 2; count of bases not matched to a gene: 6. CDR3 sequence: CAWDRGIPYEQYF. DNA of the CDR3: TGTGCCTGGGACAGGGGAATCCCCTACGAGCAGTACTTC.

This chain connects TRBV4-2 to TRBJ2-1, with 12 bases matching TRBD2. This CDR3 comprises 16 residues. Germline V gives CDR1 LGHNA, CDR2 YNFKEQ. Losses at the gene ends were 1 base for V and 9 bases for J; bases not matched to a gene: 7. As DNA, the CDR3 is TGTGCCAGCAGCCAAGCGACTAGCGGGAGAGCGGGTGAGCAGTTCTTC. This gives the protein CASSQATSGRAGEQFF.

This clone was seen a few times. The CDR3: CASGTGAGGETQYF. In DNA form, the CDR3 reads TGTGCCAGCGGGACAGGGGCCGGGGGAGAGACCCAGTACTTC. The chain joins TRBV7-3 to TRBJ2-5; TRBD1 matches at 10 bases. CDR1 and CDR2 from the germline V gene are SGHTA and FQGTGA. The CDR3 sequence is 14 residues long. V lost 8 bases to trimming and J lost 4 bases; unmatched junction nucleotides: 7.

In this sample, this clone turned up once. The rearrangement joins TRBV29-1 to TRBJ2-1; no clear D. Deletions cut 5 bases from V and 3 bases from J, with 8 bases between. The CDR3 length is 12 residues. Germline V CDR1 and CDR2: SQVTM, ANQGSEA. This chain's CDR3 is CSVTLGYNEQFF. In nucleotides, the CDR3 is TGCAGCGTTACTCTAGGCTACAATGAGCAGTTCTTC.